This T cell receptor beta chain was profiled in a study of blood T cells in healthy people across ages. The authors ran a second PCR of about 7 to 11 cycles using a sample-barcoded 5' primer and a J-beta primer mix. Using its own MiXCR run on the 5' RACE reads, TCRdb lists one record per CDR3 protein. This sample has 780,000 or so distinct CDR3 sequences, with roughly 25% found just once. V gave up 5 bases and J gave up 10 bases, with 14 bases separating them. The CDR3 length is 12 residues. Germline CDR1 is SGHTA and CDR2 is FQGNSA. The data were also submitted as part of a second study, on T cells of mothers and their children.

The chain links TRBV7-2 to TRBJ1-2; D not certain. The sample was blood. This TCR was sampled from a boy younger than 18 in good health. CDR3 bases: TGTGCCAGCAGCACCTCGGACTCAGCCTACACCTTC. Translated, it gives CASSTSDSAYTF.